This T cell receptor beta chain comes out of a study of spatial heterogeneity in lung cancer. Time point denoted: blood at routine non-recurrence follow-up after resection. Tumor, nontumor lung or frozen PBMC supplied whole RNA, sequenced without sorting. Unique molecular identifiers tagged every individual TCR cDNA molecule. MiXCR was run by TCRdb on the 5' RACE reads, yielding one entry per CDR3 protein. The profile shows 55,000 to 75,000 distinct CDR3 sequences, less than 9.5% of them singletons. The CDR3 has 17 residues. Trimming removed 1 base at V and 2 bases at J, with 16 bases between. Germline-derived CDR1 and CDR2 are SGHDT and YYEEEE.

This sequence originates from a female donor with early-stage non-small cell lung cancer. The rearrangement links TRBV5-6 to TRBJ1-5; D perhaps matches TRBD1 (5 bases). Material: PBMCs, obtained at follow-up. CDR3 sequence: CASSLMGRRTGNQPQHF. The DNA for the CDR3 is TGTGCCAGCAGCTTGATGGGACGGAGAACAGGCAATCAGCCCCAGCATTTT. The whole variable domain, filled in from reference TRBV5-6 and TRBJ1-5, reads DAGVTQSPTHLIKTRGQQVTLRCSPKSGHDTVSWYQQALGQGPQFIFQYYEEEERQRGNFPDRFSGHQFPNYSSELNVNALLLGDSALYLCASSLMGRRTGNQPQHFGDGTRLSIL.